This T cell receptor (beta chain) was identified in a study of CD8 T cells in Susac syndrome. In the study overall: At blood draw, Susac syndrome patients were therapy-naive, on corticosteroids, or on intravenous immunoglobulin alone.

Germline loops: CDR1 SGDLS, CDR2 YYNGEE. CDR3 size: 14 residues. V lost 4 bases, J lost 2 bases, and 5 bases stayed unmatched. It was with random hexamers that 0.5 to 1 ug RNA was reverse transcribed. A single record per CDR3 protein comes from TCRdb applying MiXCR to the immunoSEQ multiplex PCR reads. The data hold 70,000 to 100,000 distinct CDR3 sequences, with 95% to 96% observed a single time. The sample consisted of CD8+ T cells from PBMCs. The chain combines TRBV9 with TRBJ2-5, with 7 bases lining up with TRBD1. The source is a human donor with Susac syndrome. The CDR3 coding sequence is TGTGCCAGCAGCCCGACAGGGTTTCAAGAGACCCAGTACTTC. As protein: CASSPTGFQETQYF.